This TCR beta chain was recorded in a study of CD8 T cells in ankylosing spondylitis. Study-wide findings and caveats: CD8+ disease-linked clones were present at relatively low frequencies in blood. The authors reported significant enrichment of disease-linked clones in matched ankylosing spondylitis synovial fluid. Apparently characteristic of ankylosing spondylitis blood was a TCR beta motif (about eight highly homologous variants). Both synovial fluid and blood in reactive arthritis had previously been reported to carry some motif variants.

TCRdb passed the 5' RACE reads through MiXCR, listing each CDR3 protein once. The sample has more than 250,000 distinct CDR3 sequences; 11% are singletons. The V end was cut by 0 bases, the J end by 0 bases, with 7 bases between. Germline CDR1 SGHKS, CDR2 YYEKEE (reference sequence). The CDR3 is 15 residues long. This clonotype was detected a few times. Its antigen is not known. V usage is TRBV5-5 and J usage is TRBJ1-3; D gene ambiguous. The TCR was taken from a female donor with ankylosing spondylitis or in good health (not recorded which). Sequencing used blood, either unsorted or a sorted T cell fraction (not recorded which). The CDR3 is CASSLDSGSGNTIYF. The DNA of the CDR3 is TGTGCCAGCAGCTTGGATTCCGGCTCTGGAAACACCATATATTTT.